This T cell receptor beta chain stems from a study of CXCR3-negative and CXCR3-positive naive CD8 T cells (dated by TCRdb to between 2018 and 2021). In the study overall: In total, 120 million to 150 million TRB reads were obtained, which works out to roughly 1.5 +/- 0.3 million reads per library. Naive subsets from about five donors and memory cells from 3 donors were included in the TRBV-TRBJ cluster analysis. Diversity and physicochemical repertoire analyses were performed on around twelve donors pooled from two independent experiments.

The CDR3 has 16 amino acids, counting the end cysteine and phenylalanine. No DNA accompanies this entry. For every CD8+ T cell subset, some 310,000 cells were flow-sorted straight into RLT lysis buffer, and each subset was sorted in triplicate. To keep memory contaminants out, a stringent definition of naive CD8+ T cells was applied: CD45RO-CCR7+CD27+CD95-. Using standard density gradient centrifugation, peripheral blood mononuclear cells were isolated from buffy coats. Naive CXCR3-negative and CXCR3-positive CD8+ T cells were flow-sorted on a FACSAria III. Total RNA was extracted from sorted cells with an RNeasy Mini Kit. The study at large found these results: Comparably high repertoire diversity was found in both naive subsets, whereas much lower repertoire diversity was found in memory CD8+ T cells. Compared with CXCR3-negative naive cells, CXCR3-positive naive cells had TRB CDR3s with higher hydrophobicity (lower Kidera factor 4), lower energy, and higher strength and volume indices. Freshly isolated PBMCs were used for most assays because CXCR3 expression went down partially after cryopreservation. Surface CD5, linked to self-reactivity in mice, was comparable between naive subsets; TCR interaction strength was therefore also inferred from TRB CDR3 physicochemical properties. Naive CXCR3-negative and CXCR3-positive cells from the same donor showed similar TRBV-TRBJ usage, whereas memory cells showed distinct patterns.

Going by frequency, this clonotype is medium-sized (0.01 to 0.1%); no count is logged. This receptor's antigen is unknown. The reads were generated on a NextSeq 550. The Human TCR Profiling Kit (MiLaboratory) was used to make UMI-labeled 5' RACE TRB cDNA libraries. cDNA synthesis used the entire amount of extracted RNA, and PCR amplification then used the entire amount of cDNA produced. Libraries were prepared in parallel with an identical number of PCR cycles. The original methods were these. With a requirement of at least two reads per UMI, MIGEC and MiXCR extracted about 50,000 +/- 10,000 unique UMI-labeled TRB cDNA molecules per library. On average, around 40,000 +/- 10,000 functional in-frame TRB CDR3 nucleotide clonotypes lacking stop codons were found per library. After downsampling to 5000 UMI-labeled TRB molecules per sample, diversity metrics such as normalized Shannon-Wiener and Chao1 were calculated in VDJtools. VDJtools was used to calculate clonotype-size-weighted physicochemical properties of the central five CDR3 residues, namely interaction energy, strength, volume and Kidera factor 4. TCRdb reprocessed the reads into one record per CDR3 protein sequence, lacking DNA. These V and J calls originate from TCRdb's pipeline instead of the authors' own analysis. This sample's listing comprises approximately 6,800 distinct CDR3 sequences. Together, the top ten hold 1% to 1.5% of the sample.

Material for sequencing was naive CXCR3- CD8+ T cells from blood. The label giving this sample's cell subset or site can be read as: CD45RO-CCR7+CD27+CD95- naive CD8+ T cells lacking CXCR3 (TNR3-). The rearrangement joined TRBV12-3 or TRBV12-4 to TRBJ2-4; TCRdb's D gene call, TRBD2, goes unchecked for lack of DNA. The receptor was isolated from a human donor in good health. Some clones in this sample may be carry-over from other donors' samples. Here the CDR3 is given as CASSFSGREGKNIQYF.